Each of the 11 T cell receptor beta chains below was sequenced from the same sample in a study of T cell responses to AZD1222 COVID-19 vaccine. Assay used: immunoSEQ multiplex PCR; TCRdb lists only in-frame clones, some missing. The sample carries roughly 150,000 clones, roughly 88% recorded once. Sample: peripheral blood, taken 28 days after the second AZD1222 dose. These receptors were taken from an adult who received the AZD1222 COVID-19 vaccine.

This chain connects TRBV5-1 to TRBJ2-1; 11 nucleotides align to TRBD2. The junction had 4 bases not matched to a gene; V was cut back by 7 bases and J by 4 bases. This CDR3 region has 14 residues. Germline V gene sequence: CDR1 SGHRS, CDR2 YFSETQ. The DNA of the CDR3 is TGCGCCAGCCAGGGACTAGCGGCATACAATGAGCAGTTCTTC. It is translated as CASQGLAAYNEQFF.

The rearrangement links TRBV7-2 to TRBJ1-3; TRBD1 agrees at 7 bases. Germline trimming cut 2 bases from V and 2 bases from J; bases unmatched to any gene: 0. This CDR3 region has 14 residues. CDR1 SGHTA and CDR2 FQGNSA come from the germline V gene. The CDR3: CASSLRGPGNTIYF. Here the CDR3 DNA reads TGTGCCAGCAGCTTAAGGGGGCCTGGAAACACCATATATTTT.

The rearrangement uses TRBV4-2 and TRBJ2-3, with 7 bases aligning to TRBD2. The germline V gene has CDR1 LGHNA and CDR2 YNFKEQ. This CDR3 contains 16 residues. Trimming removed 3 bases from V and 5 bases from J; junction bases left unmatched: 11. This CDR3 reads CASSQFLGGRGDTQYF. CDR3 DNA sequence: TGTGCCAGCAGCCAGTTCCTGGGGGGGAGGGGAGATACGCAGTATTTT.

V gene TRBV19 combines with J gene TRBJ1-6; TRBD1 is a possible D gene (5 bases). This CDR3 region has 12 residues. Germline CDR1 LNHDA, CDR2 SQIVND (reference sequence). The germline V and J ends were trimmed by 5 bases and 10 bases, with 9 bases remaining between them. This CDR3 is CASSWGESPLHF. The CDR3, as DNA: TGTGCCAGTAGTTGGGGGGAGTCACCCCTCCACTTT.

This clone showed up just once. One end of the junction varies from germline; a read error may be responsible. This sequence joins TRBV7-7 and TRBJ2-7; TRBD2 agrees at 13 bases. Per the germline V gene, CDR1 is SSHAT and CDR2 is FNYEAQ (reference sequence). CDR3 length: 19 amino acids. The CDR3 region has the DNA TGTGCTAGCAGCTCATCGAAGACTAGCGGGGGGCCGAGCTCCTACGAGCAGTACTTC. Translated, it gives CASSSSKTSGGPSSYEQYF.

In DNA, the CDR3 is TGTGCCAGCACCTTGTCGGTCACCGGGGAGCTGTTTTTT. This encodes CASTLSVTGELFF. The V gene is TRBV11-2, the J gene TRBJ2-2; D is unresolved. V lost 7 bases to trimming and J lost 4 bases, with 10 bases between them. CDR1 SGHAT and CDR2 FQNNGV come from the germline V gene. The CDR3 extends over 13 amino acids.

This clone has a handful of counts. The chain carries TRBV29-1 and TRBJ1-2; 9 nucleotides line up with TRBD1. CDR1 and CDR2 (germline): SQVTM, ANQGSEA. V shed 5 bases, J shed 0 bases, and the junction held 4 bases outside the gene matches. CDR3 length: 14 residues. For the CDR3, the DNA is TGCAGCGTTCGGGGACAGGGCACTAACTATGGCTACACCTTC. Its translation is CSVRGQGTNYGYTF.

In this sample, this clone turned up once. The CDR3 spells CASSTNGAQNEKLFF. Here the CDR3 DNA reads TGTGCCAGCAGTACCAACGGGGCTCAAAATGAAAAACTGTTTTTT. This chain connects TRBV7-2 to TRBJ1-4; D possibly corresponds to TRBD1 (5 bases). Germline V CDR1 and CDR2: SGHTA, FQGNSA. V was clipped by 6 bases and J by 5 bases, with 16 bases between them. The CDR3 is 15 amino acids.

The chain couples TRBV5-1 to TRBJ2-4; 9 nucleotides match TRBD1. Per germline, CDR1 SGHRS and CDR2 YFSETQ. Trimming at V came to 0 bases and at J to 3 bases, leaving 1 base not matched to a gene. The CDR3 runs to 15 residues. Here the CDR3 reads CASSLGTGVKNIQYF. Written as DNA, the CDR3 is TGCGCCAGCAGCTTGGGGACAGGGGTCAAAAACATTCAGTACTTC. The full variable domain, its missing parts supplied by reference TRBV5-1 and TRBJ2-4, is KAGVTQTPRYLIKTRGQQVTLSCSPISGHRSVSWYQQTPGQGLQFLFEYFSETQRNKGNFPGRFSGRQFSNSRSEMNVSTLELGDSALYLCASSLGTGVKNIQYFGAGTRLSVL.

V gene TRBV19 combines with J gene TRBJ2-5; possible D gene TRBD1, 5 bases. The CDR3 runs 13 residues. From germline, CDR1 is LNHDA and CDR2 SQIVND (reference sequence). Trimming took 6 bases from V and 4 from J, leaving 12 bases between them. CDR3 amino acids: CASRQGGRETQYF. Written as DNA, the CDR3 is TGTGCCAGTAGGCAGGGCGGTAGAGAGACCCAGTACTTC.

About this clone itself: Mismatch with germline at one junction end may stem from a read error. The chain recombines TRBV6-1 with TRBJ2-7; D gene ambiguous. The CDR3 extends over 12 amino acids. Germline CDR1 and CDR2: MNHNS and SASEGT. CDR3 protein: CASCDNSYEQYF. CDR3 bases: TGTGCCAGCTGTGACAACTCCTACGAGCAGTACTTC.